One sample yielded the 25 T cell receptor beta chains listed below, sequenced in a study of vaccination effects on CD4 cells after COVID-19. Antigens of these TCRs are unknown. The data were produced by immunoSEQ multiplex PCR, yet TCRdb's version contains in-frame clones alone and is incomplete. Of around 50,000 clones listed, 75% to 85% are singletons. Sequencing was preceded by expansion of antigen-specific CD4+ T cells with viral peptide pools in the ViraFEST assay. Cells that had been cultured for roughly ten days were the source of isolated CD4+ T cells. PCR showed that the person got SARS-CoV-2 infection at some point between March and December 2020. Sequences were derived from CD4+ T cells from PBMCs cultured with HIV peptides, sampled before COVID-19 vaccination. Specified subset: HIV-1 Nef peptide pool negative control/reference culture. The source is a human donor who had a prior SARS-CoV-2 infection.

This chain's CDR3 is CASTYGGWAKNIQYF. CDR3 bases: TGCGCCAGCACATATGGGGGTTGGGCCAAAAACATTCAGTACTTC. The chain is built from TRBV5-1 and TRBJ2-4; D could derive from TRBD1 or TRBD2 (5 bases each). Between the trimmed V and J ends, which lost 6 bases and 1 base, there was a span of 14 bases. The germline gives CDR1 SGHRS, CDR2 YFSETQ. This CDR3 has 15 residues.

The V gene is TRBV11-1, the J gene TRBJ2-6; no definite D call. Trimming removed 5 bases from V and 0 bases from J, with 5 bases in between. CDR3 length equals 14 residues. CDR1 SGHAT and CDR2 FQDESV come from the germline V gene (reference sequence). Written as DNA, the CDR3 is TGTGCCAGCAGCCGCGACTCTGGGGCCAACGTCCTGACTTTC. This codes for CASSRDSGANVLTF.

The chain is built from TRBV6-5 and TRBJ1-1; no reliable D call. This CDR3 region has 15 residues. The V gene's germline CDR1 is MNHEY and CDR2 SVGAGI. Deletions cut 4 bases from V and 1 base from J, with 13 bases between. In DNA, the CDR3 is TGTGCCAGCAGTTTTTTGGGGTTTTCGAACACTGAAGCTTTCTTT. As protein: CASSFLGFSNTEAFF.

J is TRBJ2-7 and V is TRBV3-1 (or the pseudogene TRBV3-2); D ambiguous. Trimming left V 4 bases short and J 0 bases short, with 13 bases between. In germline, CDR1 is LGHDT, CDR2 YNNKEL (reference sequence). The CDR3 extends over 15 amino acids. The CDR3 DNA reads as TGTGCCAGCAGCCCATTTTGGAGAAGCTCCTACGAGCAGTACTTC. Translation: CASSPFWRSSYEQYF.

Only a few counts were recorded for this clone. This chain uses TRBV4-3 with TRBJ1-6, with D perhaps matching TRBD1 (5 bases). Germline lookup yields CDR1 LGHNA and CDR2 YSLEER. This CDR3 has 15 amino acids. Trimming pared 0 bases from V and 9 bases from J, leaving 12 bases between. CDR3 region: CASSQEVRGGSPLHF. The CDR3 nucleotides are TGCGCCAGCAGCCAAGAAGTTAGGGGAGGTTCACCCCTCCACTTT.

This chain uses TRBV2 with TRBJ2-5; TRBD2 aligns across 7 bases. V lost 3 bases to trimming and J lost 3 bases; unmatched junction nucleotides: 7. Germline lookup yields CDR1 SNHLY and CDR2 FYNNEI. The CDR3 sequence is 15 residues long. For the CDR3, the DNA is TGTGCCAGCAGTGATGCTGGGGGGGTGGAAGAGACCCAGTACTTC. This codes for CASSDAGGVEETQYF. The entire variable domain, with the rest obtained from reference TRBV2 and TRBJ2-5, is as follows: EPEVTQTPSHQVTQMGQEVILRCVPISNHLYFYWYRQILGQKVEFLVSFYNNEISEKSEIFDDQFSVERPDGSNFTLKIRSTKLEDSAMYFCASSDAGGVEETQYFGPGTRLLVL.

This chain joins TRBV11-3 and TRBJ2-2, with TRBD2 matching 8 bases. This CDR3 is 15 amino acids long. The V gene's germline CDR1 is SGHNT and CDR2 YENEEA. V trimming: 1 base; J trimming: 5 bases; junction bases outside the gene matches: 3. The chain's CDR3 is CASSLGQRGTGELFF. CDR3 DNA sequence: TGTGCCAGCAGCTTAGGACAGCGGGGGACCGGGGAGCTGTTTTTT. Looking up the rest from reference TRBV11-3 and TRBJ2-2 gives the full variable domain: EAGVVQSPRYKIIEKKQPVAFWCNPISGHNTLYWYLQNLGQGPELLIRYENEEAVDDSQLPKDRFSAERLKGVDSTLKIQPAELGDSAVYLCASSLGQRGTGELFFGEGSRLTVL.

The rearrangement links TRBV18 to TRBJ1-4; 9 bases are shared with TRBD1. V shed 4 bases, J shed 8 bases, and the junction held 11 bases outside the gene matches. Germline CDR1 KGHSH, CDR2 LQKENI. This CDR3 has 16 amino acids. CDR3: CASSLLPGQGLEKLFF. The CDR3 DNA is TGTGCCAGCTCACTCCTACCGGGACAGGGACTCGAAAAACTGTTTTTT.

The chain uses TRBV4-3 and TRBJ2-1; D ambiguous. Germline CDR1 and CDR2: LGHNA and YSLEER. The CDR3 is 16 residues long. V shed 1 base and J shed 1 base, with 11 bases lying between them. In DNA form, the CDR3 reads TGCGCCAGCAGCCAAGTGGTCTGGGGTTCCTACAATGAGCAGTTCTTC. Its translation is CASSQVVWGSYNEQFF.

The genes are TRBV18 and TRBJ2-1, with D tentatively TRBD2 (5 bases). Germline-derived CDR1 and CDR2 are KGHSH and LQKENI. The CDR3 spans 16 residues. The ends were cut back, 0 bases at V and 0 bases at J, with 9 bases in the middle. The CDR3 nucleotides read TGTGCCAGCTCACCACCGTGGGCGGGCTCCTACAATGAGCAGTTCTTC. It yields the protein CASSPPWAGSYNEQFF.

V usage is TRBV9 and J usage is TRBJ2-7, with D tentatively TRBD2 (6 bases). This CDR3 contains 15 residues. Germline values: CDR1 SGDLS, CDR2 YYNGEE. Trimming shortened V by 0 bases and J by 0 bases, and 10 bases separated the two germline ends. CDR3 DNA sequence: TGTGCCAGCAGCGTAGGTGGAGGGTTCTCCTACGAGCAGTACTTC. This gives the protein CASSVGGGFSYEQYF.

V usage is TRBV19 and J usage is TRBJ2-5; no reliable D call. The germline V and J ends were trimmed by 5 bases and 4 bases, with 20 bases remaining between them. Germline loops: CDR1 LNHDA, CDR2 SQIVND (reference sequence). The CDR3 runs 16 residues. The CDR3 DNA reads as TGTGCCAGTAGTTCCGGGCCTGAAGGAAATTCAGAGACCCAGTACTTC. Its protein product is CASSSGPEGNSETQYF.

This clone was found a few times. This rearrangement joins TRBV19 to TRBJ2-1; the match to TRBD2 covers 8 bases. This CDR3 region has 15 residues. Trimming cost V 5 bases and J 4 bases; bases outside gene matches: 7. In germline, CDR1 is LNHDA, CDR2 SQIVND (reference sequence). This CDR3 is CASSLAGGMYNEQFF. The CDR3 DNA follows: TGTGCCAGTAGTTTGGCGGGGGGTATGTACAATGAGCAGTTCTTC.

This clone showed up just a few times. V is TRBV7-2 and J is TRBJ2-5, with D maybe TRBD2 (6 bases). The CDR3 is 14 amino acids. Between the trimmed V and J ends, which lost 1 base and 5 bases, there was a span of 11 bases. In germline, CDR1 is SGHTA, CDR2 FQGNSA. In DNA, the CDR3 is TGTGCCAGCAGCTTAGATAACGGGAGCGAGACCCAGTACTTC. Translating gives CASSLDNGSETQYF.

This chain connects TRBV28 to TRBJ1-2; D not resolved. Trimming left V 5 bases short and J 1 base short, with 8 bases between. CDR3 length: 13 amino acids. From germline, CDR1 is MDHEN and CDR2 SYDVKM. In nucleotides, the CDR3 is TGTGCCAGCAGTCCCAAGCTTAACTATGGCTACACCTTC. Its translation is CASSPKLNYGYTF.

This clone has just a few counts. The CDR3 spells CATEGAWGEQYF. Written as DNA, the CDR3 is TGTGCCACCGAGGGGGCGTGGGGCGAGCAGTACTTC. The genes are TRBV24-1 and TRBJ2-7, with 7 bases identical to TRBD1. The CDR3 runs 12 residues. Germline V gene sequence: CDR1 KGHDR, CDR2 SFDVKD. With 9 bases clipped from V and 6 bases from J, the junction kept 7 bases outside the gene matches.

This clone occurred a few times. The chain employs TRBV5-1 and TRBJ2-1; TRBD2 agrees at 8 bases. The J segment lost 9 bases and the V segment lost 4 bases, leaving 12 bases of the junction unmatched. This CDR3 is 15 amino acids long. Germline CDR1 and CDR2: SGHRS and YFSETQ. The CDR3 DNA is TGCGCCAGCAGCCTGACTGGGACTAGGTCAGCTGAGCAGTTCTTC. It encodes CASSLTGTRSAEQFF.

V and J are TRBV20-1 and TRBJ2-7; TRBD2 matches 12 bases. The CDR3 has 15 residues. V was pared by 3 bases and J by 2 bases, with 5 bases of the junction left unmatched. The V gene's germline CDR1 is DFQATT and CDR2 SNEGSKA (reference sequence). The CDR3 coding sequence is TGCAGTGCTAGTCAACTAGCGGGAGGTGCCTACGAGCAGTACTTC. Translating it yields CSASQLAGGAYEQYF.

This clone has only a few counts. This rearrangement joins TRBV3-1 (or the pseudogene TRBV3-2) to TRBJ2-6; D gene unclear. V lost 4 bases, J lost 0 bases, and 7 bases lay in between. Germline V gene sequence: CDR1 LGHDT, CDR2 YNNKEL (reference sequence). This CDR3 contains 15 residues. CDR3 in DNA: TGTGCCAGCAGCCGCCAAGTCTCTGGGGCCAACGTCCTGACTTTC. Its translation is CASSRQVSGANVLTF.

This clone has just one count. CDR3 nucleotides: TGTGCCATCAGTGAGTCGGTCGAAGGGGGGTATGGCTACACCTTC. Encoded protein: CAISESVEGGYGYTF. The V and J genes are TRBV10-3 and TRBJ1-2, with D possibly being TRBD1 (6 bases). The germline V gene has CDR1 ENHRY and CDR2 SYGVKD. The CDR3 runs 15 residues. Trimming stripped 0 bases from V and 5 bases from J, with 13 bases between.

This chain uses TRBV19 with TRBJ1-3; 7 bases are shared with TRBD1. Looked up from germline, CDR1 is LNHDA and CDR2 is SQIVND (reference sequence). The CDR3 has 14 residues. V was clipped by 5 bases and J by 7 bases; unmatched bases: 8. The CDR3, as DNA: TGTGCCAGTAGTGTACAGGGGATGGTGAACACCATATATTTT. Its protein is CASSVQGMVNTIYF.

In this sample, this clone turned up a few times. The CDR3 loop is CSARDRRTRYF. DNA of the CDR3: TGCAGTGCTAGAGATAGGAGGACTAGGTACTTC. The chain has TRBV20-1 and TRBJ2-4, with 7 bases lining up with TRBD2. Germline CDR1 DFQATT, CDR2 SNEGSKA (reference sequence). The CDR3 extends over 11 amino acids. V gave up 0 bases and J gave up 15 bases; unmatched junction bases: 5.

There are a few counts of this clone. Here the CDR3 DNA reads TGTGCCAGCTCAAATCAGAACTACGAGCAGTACTTC. Residues: CASSNQNYEQYF. This chain connects TRBV18 to TRBJ2-7; no reliable D call. The CDR3 loop spans 12 amino acids. Germline V gives CDR1 KGHSH, CDR2 LQKENI. V was clipped by 5 bases and J by 3 bases, with 8 bases between them.

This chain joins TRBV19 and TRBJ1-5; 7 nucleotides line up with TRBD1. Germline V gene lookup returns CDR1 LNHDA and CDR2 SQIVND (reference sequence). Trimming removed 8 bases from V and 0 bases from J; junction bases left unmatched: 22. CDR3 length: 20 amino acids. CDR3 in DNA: TGTGCCAGTCAGTCGCACAGGGGACCACCAAACCCCTATAGCAATCAGCCCCAGCATTTT. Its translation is CASQSHRGPPNPYSNQPQHF.

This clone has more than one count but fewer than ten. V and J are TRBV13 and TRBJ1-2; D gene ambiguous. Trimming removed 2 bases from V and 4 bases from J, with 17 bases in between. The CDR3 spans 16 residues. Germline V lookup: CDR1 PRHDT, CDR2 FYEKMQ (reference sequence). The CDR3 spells CASSLQSMTGIYGYTF. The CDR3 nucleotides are TGTGCCAGCAGCTTACAGTCTATGACGGGGATCTATGGCTACACCTTC.